Each of the 7 T cell receptor beta chains below was sequenced from the same sample in a study of T cell changes during pregnancy in multiple sclerosis. Sequencing used immunoSEQ multiplex PCR; TCRdb keeps in-frame clones, though not all of them. The data show around 88,000 clones, with around 90% seen just once and approximately 2% held by the top ten. Sequences were derived from peripheral blood, sampled after pregnancy. The receptor set was obtained from a female donor in good health, enrolled as a control in a pregnancy study.

The chain joins TRBV7-9 to TRBJ2-1, with a tentative D call TRBD2 (5 bases). This CDR3 is 15 amino acids long. Per the germline V gene, CDR1 is SEHNR and CDR2 is FQNEAQ (reference sequence). The germline V and J ends were trimmed by 5 bases and 0 bases, with 11 bases remaining between them. CDR3 sequence: CASSATGSSYNEQFF. Written as DNA, the CDR3 is TGTGCCAGCAGCGCAACGGGGAGCTCCTACAATGAGCAGTTCTTC.

V gene TRBV28 combines with J gene TRBJ1-1, with TRBD1 identical over 10 bases. This CDR3 is 15 amino acids long. Germline V gene lookup returns CDR1 MDHEN and CDR2 SYDVKM. Unmatched junction bases numbered 13, after V lost 8 bases and J lost 7 bases. This CDR3 reads CASLPPDRGLIEAFF. The CDR3, as DNA: TGTGCCAGCCTCCCCCCCGACAGGGGGCTAATTGAAGCTTTCTTT.

The chain links TRBV9 to TRBJ2-3; TRBD1 aligns across 7 bases. The CDR3 is made up of 15 amino acids. J lost 1 base, V lost 0 bases, and 2 bases had no gene match. The germline CDR1 and CDR2 sequences are SGDLS and YYNGEE. CDR3 sequence reads: CASSVEGQGTDTQYF. DNA of the CDR3: TGTGCCAGCAGCGTAGAAGGACAGGGCACAGATACGCAGTATTTT.

This chain connects TRBV7-9 to TRBJ2-4; 10 bases fit TRBD2. With 6 bases clipped from V and 7 bases from J, the junction kept 9 bases outside the gene matches. The CDR3 contains 15 residues. Germline V CDR1 and CDR2: SEHNR, FQNEAQ (reference sequence). The CDR3 region is CASRDISGRLNIQYF. CDR3 nucleotide sequence: TGTGCCAGCAGAGACATTAGCGGGAGGTTGAACATTCAGTACTTC.

The rearrangement joins TRBV5-1 to TRBJ2-1; TRBD2 matches 13 bases. CDR3 size: 17 residues. The V segment lost 3 bases and the J segment 3 bases; nucleotides outside the gene matches: 6. Per the germline V gene, CDR1 is SGHRS and CDR2 is YFSETQ. The CDR3: CASSSGTSGEDYNEQFF. The CDR3 coding sequence is TGCGCCAGCAGCTCCGGGACTAGCGGGGAAGACTACAATGAGCAGTTCTTC.

For this clone: Other DNA sequences in the same sample also yield this CDR3. The J gene is TRBJ2-5, the V gene TRBV6-1, with 10 bases fitting TRBD2. Unmatched junction bases numbered 8, after V lost 2 bases and J lost 5 bases. The CDR3 extends over 16 amino acids. The V gene's germline CDR1 is MNHNS and CDR2 SASEGT. The CDR3 bases are TGTGCCAGCAGTGAACTGTTAGCGGGGGGACAGGAGACCCAGTACTTC. Its translation: CASSELLAGGQETQYF.

The chain has TRBV7-9 and TRBJ1-3; D not resolved. The CDR3 loop spans 17 amino acids. Germline CDR1 SEHNR, CDR2 FQNEAQ (reference sequence). Trimming cost V 5 bases and J 0 bases, with 17 bases left between them. The CDR3 region has the DNA TGTGCCAGCAGCGCCCCCGGAGGCAGCTCCTCTGGAAACACCATATATTTT. Translated: CASSAPGGSSSGNTIYF.